These 16 T cell receptor beta chains were sequenced from one sample in a study of blood T cells in healthy people across ages. A J-beta primer mix and a sample-barcoded 5' primer were used in a second PCR of about 6 to 12 cycles. TCRdb called the 5' RACE reads again in MiXCR, with one record for every CDR3 protein. This table has more than 1,400,000 distinct CDR3 sequences, 42% appearing once. Sequencing was done on a sample of blood. The receptors here all came from a woman aged 18-29 years in good health.

This clonotype was recorded a few times. The rearrangement uses TRBV5-1 and TRBJ2-7; 7 positions agree with TRBD1. Per the germline V gene, CDR1 is SGHRS and CDR2 is YFSETQ. This CDR3 has 15 amino acids. Trimming cost V 0 bases and J 2 bases; bases outside gene matches: 5. The CDR3: CASSLAQGVTYEQYF. The CDR3 DNA is TGCGCCAGCAGCTTGGCCCAGGGGGTCACCTACGAGCAGTACTTC. Full variable domain (rest looked up from reference TRBV5-1 and TRBJ2-7): KAGVTQTPRYLIKTRGQQVTLSCSPISGHRSVSWYQQTPGQGLQFLFEYFSETQRNKGNFPGRFSGRQFSNSRSEMNVSTLELGDSALYLCASSLAQGVTYEQYFGPGTRLTVT.

This sequence joins TRBV14 and TRBJ1-1; D is undetermined. CDR1 SGHDN and CDR2 FVKESK come from the germline V gene. The V end was cut by 3 bases, the J end by 2 bases, with 10 bases between. The CDR3 has 14 residues. This CDR3 reads CASSQAAGNTEAFF. The CDR3 DNA sequence: TGTGCCAGCAGCCAGGCCGCCGGAAACACTGAAGCTTTCTTT. Drawing the rest from reference TRBV14 and TRBJ1-1, the complete variable domain is EAGVTQFPSHSVIEKGQTVTLRCDPISGHDNLYWYRRVMGKEIKFLLHFVKESKQDESGMPNNRFLAERTGGTYSTLKVQPAELEDSGVYFCASSQAAGNTEAFFGQGTRLTVV.

The chain carries TRBV7-6 and TRBJ2-1; 14 bases are shared with TRBD2. The V and J ends lost 5 bases and 5 bases, in that order; junction bases with no gene match: 11. Germline CDR1 and CDR2: SGHVS and FNYEAQ. The length of the CDR3 is 18 residues. CDR3 amino acids: CASSLTSGGAGLNNEQFF. In DNA form, the CDR3 reads TGTGCCAGCAGCCTGACTAGCGGGGGGGCCGGTTTAAACAATGAGCAGTTCTTC. Variable domain in full (rest from reference TRBV7-6 and TRBJ2-1): GAGVSQSPRYKVTKRGQDVALRCDPISGHVSLYWYRQALGQGPEFLTYFNYEAQQDKSGLPNDRFSAERPEGSISTLTIQRTEQRDSAMYRCASSLTSGGAGLNNEQFFGPGTRLTVL.

The genes are TRBV27 and TRBJ2-5; possibly TRBD1 for D (5 bases). The CDR3 covers 15 residues. The V end lost 0 bases, the J end lost 2 bases, and 10 bases lay between the germline ends. Germline V lookup: CDR1 MNHEY, CDR2 SMNVEV (reference sequence). CDR3 sequence (DNA): TGTGCCAGCAGTTTATCGATAGCAGGGCAAGAGACCCAGTACTTC. Translation gives CASSLSIAGQETQYF.

The chain couples TRBV4-1 to TRBJ2-7, with D maybe TRBD2 (7 bases). The length of the CDR3 is 15 residues. In germline, CDR1 is MGHRA, CDR2 YSYEKL. Deletions cut 4 bases from V and 0 bases from J, with 13 bases between. The DNA for the CDR3 is TGCGCCAGCAGCCTAAGGGGGACTACCTCCTACGAGCAGTACTTC. Its protein product is CASSLRGTTSYEQYF.

This clonotype came up a few times. Here the CDR3 DNA reads TGTGCCAGCAGCCACCCCCTCGGCGGGGGGAGGAACACTGAAGCTTTCTTT. As protein: CASSHPLGGGRNTEAFF. This chain links TRBV3-1 with TRBJ1-1, with a possible D match to TRBD1 (5 bases). V lost 3 bases and J lost 1, with 18 bases in between. CDR3 length: 17 amino acids. CDR1 is LGHDT and CDR2 is YNNKEL in the germline V gene (reference sequence).

A few counts support this clonotype. This rearrangement joins TRBV12-3 or TRBV12-4 to TRBJ1-6; 8 bases match TRBD1. The CDR3 spans 15 residues. J gave up 4 bases and V 9 bases, and 8 bases lay outside the gene matches. The CDR3 sequence: CASGRGPQYNSPLHF. The CDR3 region has the DNA TGTGCCAGTGGCAGGGGGCCCCAATATAATTCACCCCTCCACTTT.

The chain combines TRBV6-5 with TRBJ2-5, with 8 positions matching TRBD1. The CDR3 is 14 amino acids. CDR1 is MNHEY and CDR2 is SVGAGI in the germline V gene. J lost 4 bases, V lost 6 bases, and 7 bases had no gene match. The CDR3 here is CASSLIDRGETQYF. CDR3 sequence (DNA): TGTGCCAGCAGCCTCATTGACAGGGGAGAGACCCAGTACTTC.

V and J are TRBV10-3 and TRBJ2-4, with 7 bases lining up with TRBD1. With 0 bases clipped from V and 4 bases from J, the junction kept 0 bases outside the gene matches. CDR1 is ENHRY and CDR2 is SYGVKD in the germline V gene. The CDR3 runs to 14 residues. The CDR3 spells CAISESGQKNIQYF. The CDR3 nucleotides read TGTGCCATCAGTGAGTCGGGACAGAAAAACATTCAGTACTTC.

The rearrangement links TRBV28 to TRBJ2-5; 10 bases agree with TRBD1. The CDR3 is 16 residues long. CDR1 and CDR2 (germline): MDHEN, SYDVKM. The J segment lost 2 bases and the V segment lost 5 bases, leaving 8 bases of the junction unmatched. CDR3 in DNA: TGTGCCAGCAGTCCAAGGACAGGGGGGGTACAAGAGACCCAGTACTTC. Encoded protein: CASSPRTGGVQETQYF. The complete variable domain, with remaining parts taken from reference TRBV28 and TRBJ2-5, reads DVKVTQSSRYLVKRTGEKVFLECVQDMDHENMFWYRQDPGLGLRLIYFSYDVKMKEKGDIPEGYSVSREKKERFSLILESASTNQTSMYLCASSPRTGGVQETQYFGPGTRLLVL.

This clonotype was observed a handful of times. CDR3 in DNA: TGTGCCAGCAGTGAAGCCACAGGGGTAGTTGGAGAGACCCAGTACTTC. Protein sequence: CASSEATGVVGETQYF. The chain couples TRBV6-1 to TRBJ2-5; 7 bases fit TRBD1. In germline, CDR1 is MNHNS, CDR2 SASEGT. V lost 0 bases and J lost 4; bases outside the gene matches: 8. CDR3 length: 16 amino acids.

The V gene is TRBV3-1, the J gene TRBJ2-3, with TRBD2 matching over 15 bases. V lost 6 bases to trimming and J lost 7 bases; unmatched junction nucleotides: 5. In germline, CDR1 is LGHDT, CDR2 YNNKEL (reference sequence). The CDR3 has 15 amino acids. CDR3 sequence: CASSQGLAGGNTQYF. CDR3 DNA sequence: TGTGCCAGCAGTCAGGGACTAGCGGGGGGTAATACGCAGTATTTT.

The chain joins TRBV5-1 to TRBJ2-7; 14 bases line up with TRBD2. Per the germline V gene, CDR1 is SGHRS and CDR2 is YFSETQ. This CDR3 contains 17 residues. V lost 4 bases, J lost 3 bases, and 9 bases stayed unmatched. This CDR3 reads CASSPGLAGASGYEQYF. In DNA form, the CDR3 reads TGCGCCAGCAGCCCGGGACTAGCGGGAGCTAGTGGCTACGAGCAGTACTTC.

The genes are TRBV21-1 and TRBJ2-1. TRBV21-1 is a listed pseudogene. The CDR3 is 14 residues long. CDR3 protein: CASSTGETDNEQFF. CDR3 in DNA: TGTGCCAGCAGCACGGGTGAAACCGACAATGAGCAGTTCTTC.

V usage is TRBV6-5 and J usage is TRBJ2-3; TRBD1 is a possible D gene (6 bases). CDR1 and CDR2 from the germline V gene are MNHEY and SVGAGI. The CDR3 runs 14 residues. Trimming cost V 5 bases and J 2 bases, with 11 bases left between them. Here the CDR3 DNA reads TGTGCCAGCAGTCCTCAGGGGAACACAGATACGCAGTATTTT. It encodes CASSPQGNTDTQYF.

This clonotype was observed a few times. V and J are TRBV7-2 and TRBJ1-2; TRBD1 matches at 7 bases. Trimming cost V 5 bases and J 6 bases; bases outside gene matches: 6. The length of the CDR3 is 13 residues. Germline V lookup: CDR1 SGHTA, CDR2 FQGNSA. CDR3 coding DNA: TGTGCCAGCAGCAACCGACAGGGAGATGGCTACACCTTC. This translates into CASSNRQGDGYTF.